Below, 32 T cell receptor beta chains from the same sample are listed, as sequenced in a study of T cell repertoires in cytomegalovirus infection. TCRdb reprocessed the reads with MiXCR, giving one entry per CDR3 protein. The repertoire consists of some 390,000 distinct CDR3 sequences, with 15% to 20% occurring once and the leading ten covering 8.5% to 10%. The sample was PBMCs. These receptor sequences come from a human donor in good health (CMV status not recorded). Some clones in this sample may be carry-over from other donors' samples.

The J gene is TRBJ2-1, the V gene TRBV7-2; TRBD2 agrees at 8 bases. The CDR3 extends over 14 amino acids. The V gene's germline CDR1 is SGHTA and CDR2 FQGNSA. V dropped 7 bases and J dropped 4; count of bases not matched to a gene: 6. The CDR3 sequence is CASNKLAEYNEQFF. The CDR3 DNA reads TGTGCCAGCAACAAACTAGCGGAATACAATGAGCAGTTCTTC.

This clonotype appeared many times. J is TRBJ2-7 and V is TRBV12-3 or TRBV12-4, with D uncertain. CDR3 length: 13 residues. Trimming cost V 5 bases and J 1 base, with 9 bases left between them. The CDR3 DNA sequence: TGTGCCAGCAGTCGGACGGATTCCTACGAGCAGTACTTC. Its protein is CASSRTDSYEQYF.

This clonotype was found many times. The CDR3 loop is CASSPPSGSRAEQFF. CDR3 in DNA: TGTGCCAGCAGCCCCCCTAGCGGGAGTAGGGCTGAGCAGTTCTTC. This chain joins TRBV7-2 and TRBJ2-1, with TRBD2 matching over 10 bases. There are 15 residues in the CDR3. V lost 5 bases, J lost 9 bases, and 10 bases stayed unmatched. CDR1 SGHTA and CDR2 FQGNSA come from the germline V gene.

Many counts were recorded for this clonotype. The chain recombines TRBV6-1 with TRBJ1-6; D unresolved. The CDR3 is 11 amino acids. Between the trimmed V and J ends, which lost 2 bases and 9 bases, there was a span of 2 bases. Germline V gene lookup returns CDR1 MNHNS and CDR2 SASEGT. The CDR3 loop reads CASSESSPLHF. As DNA, the CDR3 is TGTGCCAGCAGTGAATCTTCACCCCTCCACTTT.

The chain recombines TRBV7-2 with TRBJ1-1; D is unresolved. The CDR3 has 13 amino acids. Germline CDR1 reads SGHTA; CDR2 reads FQGNSA. V lost 1 base, J lost 11 bases, and 14 bases lay in between. The CDR3 DNA reads as TGTGCCAGCAGCTTAGGAGTTCTGGGGAGGGCTTTCTTT. This gives the protein CASSLGVLGRAFF.

This clonotype has at least ten counts. The chain is built from TRBV6-1 and TRBJ1-4; no firm D call. V was clipped by 6 bases and J by 0 bases, with 14 bases between them. Germline CDR1 and CDR2: MNHNS and SASEGT. The CDR3 runs to 16 residues. CDR3 coding DNA: TGTGCCAGCAGCCCCATGAGGAGGACAACTAATGAAAAACTGTTTTTT. Translation gives CASSPMRRTTNEKLFF.

This clonotype was recorded a few times. V usage is TRBV7-2 and J usage is TRBJ1-1, with no clear D. Germline lookup yields CDR1 SGHTA and CDR2 FQGNSA. The CDR3 length is 12 residues. The V and J ends lost 3 bases and 11 bases respectively, with 13 bases between them. The CDR3 DNA follows: TGTGCCAGCAGCTTGCTGGGTAAGAAGGCTTTCTTT. Residues: CASSLLGKKAFF.

This clonotype occurred many times. The V and J genes are TRBV7-2 and TRBJ2-5, with 7 bases identical to TRBD1. The J segment lost 5 bases and the V segment lost 5 bases, leaving 14 bases of the junction unmatched. This CDR3 is 16 amino acids long. Germline-derived CDR1 and CDR2 are SGHTA and FQGNSA. CDR3 amino acids: CASSPFGAGGKETQYF. CDR3 DNA sequence: TGTGCCAGCAGCCCCTTTGGTGCAGGGGGAAAGGAGACCCAGTACTTC.

This clonotype was seen only a few times. The rearrangement joins TRBV27 to TRBJ1-1; a possible D gene is TRBD1 (6 bases). Trimming pared 1 base from V and 11 bases from J, leaving 14 bases between. CDR1 is MNHEY and CDR2 is SMNVEV in the germline V gene (reference sequence). CDR3 length equals 13 residues. The CDR3 nucleotides read TGTGCCAGCAGTTTATTTCAGGGGACGGGGGCTTTCTTT. Translating it yields CASSLFQGTGAFF.

The rearrangement joins TRBV7-2 to TRBJ1-3, with unresolved D. V lost 1 base and J 0 bases, leaving 7 bases between the germline ends. This CDR3 has 15 amino acids. Germline CDR1 SGHTA, CDR2 FQGNSA. The chain's CDR3 is CASSLGGASGNTIYF. CDR3 sequence (DNA): TGTGCCAGCAGCTTAGGGGGAGCCTCTGGAAACACCATATATTTT.

The chain uses TRBV12-3 or TRBV12-4 and TRBJ2-3; D is possibly TRBD2 (6 bases). V lost 7 bases, J lost 6 bases, and 14 bases lay in between. The CDR3 extends over 13 amino acids. CDR3 sequence: CASTTVAGDTQYF. In DNA form, the CDR3 reads TGTGCCAGCACGACAGTGGCGGGGGATACGCAGTATTTT.

The rearrangement links TRBV10-3 to TRBJ2-3; D gene unclear. Trimming left V 10 bases short and J 5 bases short, with 13 bases between. This CDR3 has 12 amino acids. Germline V lookup: CDR1 ENHRY, CDR2 SYGVKD. The CDR3 reads CATGYRGDTQYF. The CDR3 nucleotides are TGTGCCACGGGTTACAGAGGAGATACGCAGTATTTT.

There are many counts of this clonotype. The CDR3 nucleotides are TGTGCCAGCACCCTTAGGGGGGGACAGGGGAGGGTTCAGCCCCAGCATTTT. This codes for CASTLRGGQGRVQPQHF. This rearrangement joins TRBV28 to TRBJ1-5, with TRBD1 matching 10 bases. In germline, CDR1 is MDHEN, CDR2 SYDVKM. After removal of 7 bases from V and 6 bases from J, the junction contained 15 bases not matched to a gene. The CDR3 is made up of 17 amino acids.

In its sample, this clonotype was seen a few times. The chain carries TRBV7-8 and TRBJ1-2; D call uncertain. This CDR3 has 15 residues. Per germline, CDR1 SGHVS and CDR2 FQNEAQ. V gave up 0 bases and J gave up 8 bases, with 16 bases separating them. CDR3 protein: CASSLAVLPYGGYTF. Here the CDR3 DNA reads TGTGCCAGCAGCTTAGCCGTTTTACCCTATGGCGGCTACACCTTC.

This clonotype has a count of ten or more. V and J are TRBV7-2 and TRBJ2-5; TRBD1 matches at 12 bases. The length of the CDR3 is 15 residues. V was clipped by 5 bases and J by 5 bases; unmatched bases: 6. Germline CDR1 is SGHTA and CDR2 is FQGNSA. CDR3 loop: CASSRDRGRGETQYF. The CDR3 DNA is TGTGCCAGCAGCCGGGACAGGGGGCGCGGCGAGACCCAGTACTTC.

The rearrangement joins TRBV7-9 to TRBJ2-7; unclear D gene. V was pared by 5 bases and J by 6 bases, with 8 bases between. The CDR3 covers 11 residues. Germline V gives CDR1 SEHNR, CDR2 FQNEAQ (reference sequence). The CDR3 spells CASSPTSEQYF. The CDR3 DNA reads as TGTGCCAGCAGCCCGACGTCCGAGCAGTACTTC.

The chain employs TRBV28 and TRBJ2-1; 11 bases are a match to TRBD1. CDR1 and CDR2 from the germline V gene are MDHEN and SYDVKM. This CDR3 has 14 residues. V lost 10 bases to trimming and J lost 8 bases; unmatched junction nucleotides: 10. DNA for the CDR3: TGTGCCACCAAGGAAACGGACAGGGGGCATGAGCAGTTCTTC. Amino acids: CATKETDRGHEQFF.

This chain uses TRBV20-1 with TRBJ1-2; no definite D call. Germline V gene lookup returns CDR1 DFQATT and CDR2 SNEGSKA (reference sequence). Deletions cut 1 base from V and 5 bases from J, with 8 bases between. The CDR3 is 12 amino acids. In DNA, the CDR3 is TGCAGTGCTAGAGTGGCCGCGTATGGCTACACCTTC. Residues: CSARVAAYGYTF.

The rearrangement joins TRBV9 to TRBJ2-7, with a weak D call TRBD1 (6 bases). The V gene's germline CDR1 is SGDLS and CDR2 YYNGEE. The length of the CDR3 is 15 residues. Trimming took 1 base from V and 6 from J, leaving 17 bases between them. The CDR3 sequence is CASSVLADSWFEQYF. DNA of the CDR3: TGTGCCAGCAGCGTATTGGCGGACAGTTGGTTCGAGCAGTACTTC.

Ten or more counts support this clonotype. This CDR3 is CASSQLGNPIPETQYF. The CDR3, as DNA: TGTGCCAGCAGCCAATTGGGGAATCCAATACCAGAGACCCAGTACTTC. The chain uses TRBV14 and TRBJ2-5; D unresolved. CDR1 and CDR2 from the germline V gene are SGHDN and FVKESK. The CDR3 is 16 residues long. V was trimmed by 2 bases and J by 4 bases, leaving 17 bases between them.

V is TRBV12-5 and J is TRBJ1-2; D might be TRBD1 (6 bases). Germline V gene sequence: CDR1 LGHNT, CDR2 FRNRAP. The CDR3 has 16 amino acids. Trimming cost V 2 bases and J 4 bases, with 17 bases left between them. The CDR3 DNA reads TGTGCTAGTGGTTTGTTTTCGGGGGCGACCATCTATGGCTACACCTTC. This sequence encodes CASGLFSGATIYGYTF.

The gene calls are TRBV11-2 and TRBJ2-1; the match to TRBD2 covers 10 bases. V was pared by 3 bases and J by 8 bases, with 4 bases of the junction left unmatched. CDR3 length: 14 residues. Germline V CDR1 and CDR2: SGHAT, FQNNGV. The CDR3 bases are TGTGCCAGCAGCTTTTCTAGCGGGAGTTATGAGCAGTTCTTC. Its protein is CASSFSSGSYEQFF.

This clonotype appeared once. This clone may be a read error of a much larger clone one base away. The chain links TRBV24-1 to TRBJ2-2; D possibly corresponds to TRBD2 (5 bases). The V and J ends lost 1 base and 7 bases respectively, with 12 bases between them. This CDR3 is 15 amino acids long. The germline gives CDR1 KGHDR, CDR2 SFDVKD. This CDR3 is CATSDFAGDGGELFF. The CDR3 region has the DNA TGTGCCACCAGTGATTTTGCGGGCGACGGCGGGGAGCTGTTTTTT.

The chain combines TRBV12-3 or TRBV12-4 with TRBJ1-1; unclear D gene. The CDR3 has 10 amino acids. Trimming pared 7 bases from V and 0 bases from J, leaving 0 bases between. The DNA of the CDR3 is TGTGCCAGCATGAACACTGAAGCTTTCTTT. Protein: CASMNTEAFF.

This clonotype was picked up a small number of times. The chain has TRBV7-2 and TRBJ2-2, with D possibly called TRBD1 or TRBD2 (6 bases each). The CDR3 runs to 16 residues. V lost 5 bases and J lost 0, with 13 bases in between. Germline V lookup: CDR1 SGHTA, CDR2 FQGNSA. CDR3 loop: CASSGLGGANTGELFF. The DNA for the CDR3 is TGTGCCAGCAGCGGCCTGGGGGGCGCGAACACCGGGGAGCTGTTTTTT.

This clonotype appeared many times. The gene calls are TRBV7-2 and TRBJ2-1; TRBD2 agrees at 7 bases. Germline V gene lookup returns CDR1 SGHTA and CDR2 FQGNSA. The CDR3 consists of 14 residues. Trimming removed 4 bases from V and 8 bases from J; junction bases left unmatched: 8. The CDR3 nucleotides are TGTGCCAGCAGCTGGACTAGATCGCTTGATGAGCAGTTCTTC. This codes for CASSWTRSLDEQFF.

The chain joins TRBV6-6 to TRBJ2-3; D is unclear. Trimming cost V 6 bases and J 6 bases, with 10 bases left between them. Germline V gene sequence: CDR1 MNHNY, CDR2 SVGAGI (reference sequence). The CDR3 sequence is 12 residues long. The CDR3 DNA is TGTGCCAGCAGCCAAACTTCCGATACGCAGTATTTT. Translating gives CASSQTSDTQYF.

This chain uses TRBV20-1 with TRBJ2-3, with 7 bases lining up with TRBD2. V lost 4 bases, J lost 0 bases, and 10 bases stayed unmatched. The germline V gene encodes CDR1 DFQATT and CDR2 SNEGSKA (reference sequence). This CDR3 comprises 16 residues. CDR3 sequence (DNA): TGCAGTGCTAAACCTCTAGCGGTTACTAGCACAGATACGCAGTATTTT. Translating it yields CSAKPLAVTSTDTQYF.

This clonotype was found a few times. The J gene is TRBJ1-1, the V gene TRBV14; the D gene is possibly TRBD1 (5 bases). CDR1 is SGHDN and CDR2 is FVKESK in the germline V gene. The CDR3 runs 13 residues. Trimming shortened V by 4 bases and J by 6 bases, and 12 bases separated the two germline ends. The CDR3: CASSLRGGPEAFF. DNA of the CDR3: TGTGCCAGCAGCCTTCGCGGGGGTCCTGAAGCTTTCTTT. Drawing the rest from reference TRBV14 and TRBJ1-1, the complete variable domain is EAGVTQFPSHSVIEKGQTVTLRCDPISGHDNLYWYRRVMGKEIKFLLHFVKESKQDESGMPNNRFLAERTGGTYSTLKVQPAELEDSGVYFCASSLRGGPEAFFGQGTRLTVV.

At least ten counts were recorded for this clonotype. This rearrangement joins TRBV7-6 to TRBJ1-1, with D unresolved. CDR1 is SGHVS and CDR2 is FNYEAQ in the germline V gene. This CDR3 region has 14 residues. Trimming took off 1 base at V and 6 bases at J, with 12 bases between the two ends. The CDR3 here is CASSLVWRDSEAFF. DNA of the CDR3: TGTGCCAGCAGCTTAGTTTGGCGGGATTCTGAAGCTTTCTTT.

This clonotype turned up a few times. The chain uses TRBV6-6 and TRBJ2-1; tentatively, D is TRBD1 (5 bases). The CDR3 runs 14 residues. The ends were cut back, 6 bases at V and 8 bases at J, with 17 bases in the middle. The V gene's germline CDR1 is MNHNY and CDR2 SVGAGI (reference sequence). The CDR3 sequence is CASRPPWGGDEQFF. Written as DNA, the CDR3 is TGTGCCAGCAGACCCCCCTGGGGCGGAGATGAGCAGTTCTTC.

Ten or more counts support this clonotype. The chain is built from TRBV12-3 or TRBV12-4 and TRBJ2-7; D unclear. V was pared by 6 bases and J by 6 bases, with 15 bases between. The CDR3 length is 13 residues. The CDR3 loop is CASSPGGVREQYF. Here the CDR3 DNA reads TGTGCCAGCAGCCCCGGTGGGGTTCGCGAGCAGTACTTC.